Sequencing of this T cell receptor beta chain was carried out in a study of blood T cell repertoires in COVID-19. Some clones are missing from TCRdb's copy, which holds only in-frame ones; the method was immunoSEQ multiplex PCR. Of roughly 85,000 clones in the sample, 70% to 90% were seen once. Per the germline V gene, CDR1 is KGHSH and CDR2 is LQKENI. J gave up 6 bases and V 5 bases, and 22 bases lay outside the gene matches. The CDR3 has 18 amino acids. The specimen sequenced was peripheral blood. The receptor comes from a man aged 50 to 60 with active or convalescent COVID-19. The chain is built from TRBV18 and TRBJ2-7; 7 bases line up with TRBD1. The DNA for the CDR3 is TGTGCCAGCTCATCGACAGGGTTTACCGCAATCGTTGGCCCCGAGCAGTACTTC. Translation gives CASSSTGFTAIVGPEQYF.